This TCR beta chain came from a study of graft-versus-host responses after intestinal transplantation. Study-level findings and limits: Association was observed between peak circulating GvH clone levels and early post-transplant HvG declines.

TCRdb keeps only in-frame clones here, not all; method: immunoSEQ multiplex PCR. The sample carries about 100,000 clones, over 75% recorded once. This CDR3 region has 17 residues. Trimming removed 3 bases from V and 10 bases from J, with 25 bases in between. The germline CDR1 and CDR2 sequences are MNHEY and SMNVEV (reference sequence). Concerning this clone: What it recognizes is unknown.

The origin of this receptor is a human donor who was the organ donor for an intestinal transplant. The chain combines TRBV27 with TRBJ2-1; D is tentatively TRBD1 or TRBD2 (5 bases each). This specimen consisted of unstimulated CD4+ T cells sorted from spleen or lymph node cells, obtained before transplant. CDR3 in DNA: TGTGCCAGCAGTTTTTTATTGGGGATCCGGGACGCCAGGGAGCAGTTCTTC. This codes for CASSFLLGIRDAREQFF.